This is a list of T cell receptor beta chains from one sample in a study of blood T cell repertoires in COVID-19. Profiled with immunoSEQ multiplex PCR; TCRdb holds only in-frame clones, not every one. The sample has fewer than 350,000 clones, around nine tenths seen once; the top ten hold approximately 5.2%. The specimen was PBMCs or T cells enriched from blood (not recorded which). These receptors came from a man in his 60s who had recovered from COVID-19. Both conserved end residues are part of each CDR3. Each record gives: D gene, J gene, clone size, V gene, CDR3 protein, CDR3 DNA. D genes are given only for firm matches. Size tells how often a clone was seen (once, few, many) or the class of an expanded clone, and some rows leave it out.

d_gene: TRBD1; j_gene: TRBJ1-2; abundance: NA; v_gene: TRBV18; CDR3aa: CASSGPGQGDF; CDR3nt: TGTGCCAGCTCGGGGCCAGGACAGGGAGACTTC
d_gene: TRBD1; j_gene: TRBJ1-2; abundance: NA; v_gene: TRBV6-2/TRBV6-3; CDR3aa: CASSFLPAQGANYGYTF; CDR3nt: TGTGCCAGCAGTTTCCTTCCCGCGCAGGGGGCTAACTATGGCTACACCTTC
d_gene: NA; j_gene: TRBJ2-2; abundance: NA; v_gene: TRBV6-2/TRBV6-3; CDR3aa: CASSYPIGDLNTGELFF; CDR3nt: TGTGCCAGCAGTTACCCCATCGGGGACTTAAACACCGGGGAGCTGTTTTTT
d_gene: NA; j_gene: TRBJ2-3; abundance: once; v_gene: TRBV5-1; CDR3aa: CASSQGPQGTDTQYF; CDR3nt: TGCGCCAGCAGCCAGGGGCCCCAGGGCACAGATACGCAGTATTTT
d_gene: NA; j_gene: TRBJ1-2; abundance: NA; v_gene: TRBV9; CDR3aa: CASSALGQSNYGYTF; CDR3nt: TGTGCCAGCAGCGCACTAGGACAGTCTAACTATGGCTACACCTTC
d_gene: NA; j_gene: TRBJ2-1; abundance: NA; v_gene: TRBV5-1; CDR3aa: CASTGGVYNEQFF; CDR3nt: TGCGCCAGCACTGGAGGGGTCTACAATGAGCAGTTCTTC
d_gene: TRBD2; j_gene: TRBJ2-1; abundance: NA; v_gene: TRBV6-5; CDR3aa: CASSYPTVSGSSEQFF; CDR3nt: TGTGCCAGCAGTTACCCAACGGTTAGCGGGAGCAGTGAGCAGTTCTTC
d_gene: NA; j_gene: TRBJ2-1; abundance: NA; v_gene: TRBV11-2; CDR3aa: CASSLTADYSYNEQFF; CDR3nt: TGTGCCAGCAGCTTAACAGCGGATTACTCCTACAATGAGCAGTTCTTC
d_gene: TRBD2; j_gene: TRBJ2-2; abundance: few; v_gene: TRBV29-1; CDR3aa: CSARREAQTGELFF; CDR3nt: TGCAGCGCCAGACGGGAGGCACAAACCGGGGAGCTGTTTTTT
d_gene: TRBD1; j_gene: TRBJ1-1; abundance: NA; v_gene: TRBV9; CDR3aa: CASSPRTGMNTEAFF; CDR3nt: TGTGCCAGCAGCCCCCGGACAGGGATGAACACTGAAGCTTTCTTT
d_gene: NA; j_gene: TRBJ1-1; abundance: NA; v_gene: TRBV28; CDR3aa: CASSLVSIYSHEAFF; CDR3nt: TGTGCCAGCAGTTTAGTTAGCATCTATAGTCATGAAGCTTTCTTT
d_gene: TRBD2; j_gene: TRBJ2-7; abundance: NA; v_gene: TRBV6-2/TRBV6-3; CDR3aa: CASSYSQGLAGVDYEQYF; CDR3nt: TGTGCCAGCAGTTATAGTCAGGGACTAGCGGGAGTTGACTACGAGCAGTACTTC
d_gene: TRBD2; j_gene: TRBJ2-2; abundance: NA; v_gene: TRBV18; CDR3aa: CASSPFSGGGTGELFF; CDR3nt: TGTGCCAGCTCACCATTCTCGGGAGGGGGCACCGGGGAGCTGTTTTTT
d_gene: TRBD1; j_gene: TRBJ1-5; abundance: NA; v_gene: TRBV10-3; CDR3aa: CAISLTGEDNQPQHF; CDR3nt: TGTGCCATCAGTTTGACAGGGGAGGACAATCAGCCCCAGCATTTT
d_gene: TRBD1; j_gene: TRBJ1-5; abundance: NA; v_gene: TRBV19; CDR3aa: CASSSGTGYQPQHF; CDR3nt: TGTGCCAGTAGTAGCGGGACAGGTTATCAGCCCCAGCATTTT
d_gene: NA; j_gene: TRBJ2-7; abundance: NA; v_gene: TRBV12-2; CDR3aa: CASRLELAGVGPHGSRDEQYF; CDR3nt: TGTGCAAGTCGCTTAGAATTAGCGGGAGTGGGTCCCCACGGGTCGAGGGACGAGCAGTACTTC
d_gene: TRBD1; j_gene: TRBJ2-7; abundance: once; v_gene: TRBV6-6; CDR3aa: CASSYSGTGVSYEQYF; CDR3nt: TGTGCCAGCAGTTACTCGGGGACAGGGGTCTCCTACGAGCAGTACTTC
d_gene: TRBD2; j_gene: TRBJ2-7; abundance: NA; v_gene: TRBV5-1; CDR3aa: CASSRVPGLAAYEQYF; CDR3nt: TGCGCCAGCAGCCGGGTCCCGGGACTAGCGGCTTACGAGCAGTACTTC
d_gene: NA; j_gene: TRBJ1-2; abundance: NA; v_gene: TRBV6-5; CDR3aa: CASSYAQKYGYTF; CDR3nt: TGTGCCAGCAGTTACGCACAGAAGTATGGCTACACCTTC
d_gene: NA; j_gene: TRBJ2-1; abundance: few; v_gene: TRBV5-1; CDR3aa: CASSPEVRQGYNEQFF; CDR3nt: TGCGCCAGCAGCCCCGAGGTTAGGCAGGGATACAATGAGCAGTTCTTC
d_gene: NA; j_gene: TRBJ1-6; abundance: NA; v_gene: TRBV27; CDR3aa: CASSFGGSPLHF; CDR3nt: TGTGCCAGCAGTTTCGGGGGATCACCCCTCCACTTT
d_gene: TRBD2; j_gene: TRBJ2-1; abundance: NA; v_gene: TRBV5-1; CDR3aa: CASSLVSGAYNEQFF; CDR3nt: TGCGCCAGCAGCTTGGTGAGCGGGGCCTACAATGAGCAGTTCTTC
d_gene: TRBD1; j_gene: TRBJ2-2; abundance: NA; v_gene: TRBV29-1; CDR3aa: CSARDRLTGELFF; CDR3nt: TGCAGCGCCAGGGACAGGTTGACCGGGGAGCTGTTTTTT
d_gene: TRBD1; j_gene: TRBJ1-4; abundance: NA; v_gene: TRBV11-2; CDR3aa: CASSRTGSNEKLFF; CDR3nt: TGTGCCAGCAGCCGGACAGGGTCTAATGAAAAACTGTTTTTT
d_gene: TRBD1; j_gene: TRBJ1-4; abundance: NA; v_gene: TRBV5-8; CDR3aa: CASFGHWTGDEKLFF; CDR3nt: TGTGCCAGCTTTGGACACTGGACAGGGGACGAAAAACTGTTTTTT
d_gene: NA; j_gene: TRBJ2-7; abundance: NA; v_gene: TRBV12-1; CDR3aa: CASSFALAGGLCNEQYF; CDR3nt: TGTGCCAGCAGCTTTGCCCTAGCGGGAGGGCTTTGTAACGAGCAGTACTTC
d_gene: TRBD2; j_gene: TRBJ2-4; abundance: NA; v_gene: TRBV5-6; CDR3aa: CASRHVGGENIQYF; CDR3nt: TGTGCCAGCAGGCACGTGGGAGGGGAAAACATTCAGTACTTC
d_gene: NA; j_gene: TRBJ2-5; abundance: NA; v_gene: TRBV5-1; CDR3aa: CASSLATGPLETQYF; CDR3nt: TGCGCCAGCAGCTTGGCCACAGGGCCCCTGGAGACCCAGTACTTC
d_gene: NA; j_gene: TRBJ2-1; abundance: NA; v_gene: TRBV24-1; CDR3aa: CATSDPGTDSYNEQFF; CDR3nt: TGTGCCACCAGTGACCCCGGGACTGACTCCTACAATGAGCAGTTCTTC
d_gene: TRBD1; j_gene: TRBJ1-6; abundance: once; v_gene: TRBV5-1; CDR3aa: CASSLTGGNSPLHF; CDR3nt: TGCGCCAGCAGCTTGACAGGGGGGAATTCACCCCTCCACTTT
d_gene: TRBD1; j_gene: TRBJ2-5; abundance: NA; v_gene: TRBV29-1; CDR3aa: CSAIRTGGETQYF; CDR3nt: TGCAGCGCCATAAGGACAGGGGGAGAGACCCAGTACTTC
d_gene: TRBD2; j_gene: TRBJ2-2; abundance: NA; v_gene: TRBV5-1; CDR3aa: CASSPAGLALTGELFF; CDR3nt: TGCGCCAGCAGCCCCGCGGGACTAGCTCTCACCGGGGAGCTGTTTTTT
d_gene: TRBD2; j_gene: TRBJ2-1; abundance: NA; v_gene: TRBV9; CDR3aa: CASSVLAGLGNEQFF; CDR3nt: TGTGCCAGCAGCGTACTAGCGGGACTGGGTAATGAGCAGTTCTTC
d_gene: NA; j_gene: TRBJ1-2; abundance: NA; v_gene: TRBV6-2/TRBV6-3; CDR3aa: CASSYTVAQPYGYTF; CDR3nt: TGTGCCAGCAGTTACACCGTAGCCCAACCCTATGGCTACACCTTC